Listed below are T cell receptor beta chains from one sample, sequenced in a study of identical twins. TCRdb ran MiXCR on the 5' RACE reads and lists one entry per CDR3 protein. In the table there are about 220,000 distinct CDR3 sequences, approximately 6.8% of which are singletons. A further study also used this sample, focusing on yellow fever vaccine responses in identical twins.

Sequences were obtained from CD8+ T cells sorted from blood. The receptors here all came from a woman aged 18-29 years in good health. Each CDR3 is given with its conserved first and last residue. Each record gives: D gene, J gene, V gene, clone size, CDR3 DNA, CDR3 protein. The D gene is left open where the match is weak. A row's size may be missing; if present it is once, few, many or a size class.

d_call: TRBD1; j_call: TRBJ2-5; v_call: TRBV24-1; clone_size: few; cdr3_nt: TGTGCCACCAGTAAAGCCGGGACAGTTCAAGAGACCCAGTACTTC; cdr3_aa: CATSKAGTVQETQYF
d_call: TRBD1; j_call: TRBJ2-2; v_call: TRBV24-1; clone_size: few; cdr3_nt: TGTGCCACCAGTGATTCGGGGACAGGGAGGAACACCGGGGAGCTGTTTTTT; cdr3_aa: CATSDSGTGRNTGELFF
d_call: -; j_call: TRBJ2-3; v_call: TRBV3-1; clone_size: few; cdr3_nt: TGTGCCAGCAGCCAAGATTGGGGGGAGGACAGCACAGATACGCAGTATTTT; cdr3_aa: CASSQDWGEDSTDTQYF
d_call: -; j_call: TRBJ2-5; v_call: TRBV6-5; clone_size: -; cdr3_nt: TGTGCCAGCAGTTATCTCGAGATCCAAGAGACCCAGTACTTC; cdr3_aa: CASSYLEIQETQYF
d_call: TRBD1; j_call: TRBJ2-7; v_call: TRBV2; clone_size: -; cdr3_nt: TGTGCCAGCAGTGACAGGGACAGTCTCTACGAGCAGTACTTC; cdr3_aa: CASSDRDSLYEQYF
d_call: -; j_call: TRBJ1-1; v_call: TRBV2; clone_size: many; cdr3_nt: TGTGCCAGCAGCATGAACACCCACTTGAACACTGAAGCTTTCTTT; cdr3_aa: CASSMNTHLNTEAFF
d_call: TRBD2; j_call: TRBJ2-3; v_call: TRBV15; clone_size: -; cdr3_nt: TGTGCCACCAGCAGAGATCTGAGGCTAGCGGCTCTGGGGGTTGATACGCAGTATTTT; cdr3_aa: CATSRDLRLAALGVDTQYF
d_call: TRBD2; j_call: TRBJ2-3; v_call: TRBV27; clone_size: few; cdr3_nt: TGTGCCAGCAGCATTAGCGGGAGGGACACAGATACGCAGTATTTT; cdr3_aa: CASSISGRDTDTQYF
d_call: -; j_call: TRBJ2-7; v_call: TRBV7-8; clone_size: -; cdr3_nt: TGTGCCAGCAGCTTAGGGCGGAACGCATACGAGCAGTACTTC; cdr3_aa: CASSLGRNAYEQYF
d_call: -; j_call: TRBJ2-1; v_call: TRBV12-5; clone_size: -; cdr3_nt: TGTGCTAGTGGCACTACGGACACCTACAATGAGCAGTTCTTC; cdr3_aa: CASGTTDTYNEQFF
d_call: -; j_call: TRBJ2-7; v_call: TRBV28; clone_size: many; cdr3_nt: TGTGCCAGCAGTTTATGGGGGTACGAGCAGTACTTC; cdr3_aa: CASSLWGYEQYF
d_call: TRBD2; j_call: TRBJ2-1; v_call: TRBV7-6; clone_size: few; cdr3_nt: TGTGCCAGCAGCTTCGGCTTAGCGGGGGGGGCCTACAATGAGCAGTTCTTC; cdr3_aa: CASSFGLAGGAYNEQFF
d_call: -; j_call: TRBJ1-2; v_call: TRBV4-1; clone_size: many; cdr3_nt: TGCGCCAGCCGCAAGCCAGGAACTAACTATGGCTACACCTTC; cdr3_aa: CASRKPGTNYGYTF
d_call: TRBD1; j_call: TRBJ2-5; v_call: TRBV13; clone_size: many; cdr3_nt: TGTGCCAGCAGCTCCCAGGGACAGGGCCAAGAGACCCAGTACTTC; cdr3_aa: CASSSQGQGQETQYF
d_call: TRBD1; j_call: TRBJ2-3; v_call: TRBV9; clone_size: -; cdr3_nt: TGTGCCAGCAGCCCTAGACAGGGATACACAGATACGCAGTATTTT; cdr3_aa: CASSPRQGYTDTQYF
d_call: TRBD2; j_call: TRBJ2-7; v_call: TRBV9; clone_size: many; cdr3_nt: TGTGCCAGCAGCGTATCCGGGACTAGCGGGAGTTTAGAGCAGTACTTC; cdr3_aa: CASSVSGTSGSLEQYF
d_call: -; j_call: TRBJ2-1; v_call: TRBV25-1; clone_size: few; cdr3_nt: TGTGCCAGCAGTGAATATGGAGGGGCGGGCAATGAGCAGTTCTTC; cdr3_aa: CASSEYGGAGNEQFF
d_call: TRBD2; j_call: TRBJ2-3; v_call: TRBV5-1; clone_size: few; cdr3_nt: TGCGCCAGCAGCCCAGGACTAGCGGGAGTCACAGATACGCAGTATTTT; cdr3_aa: CASSPGLAGVTDTQYF
d_call: -; j_call: TRBJ2-1; v_call: TRBV7-7; clone_size: few; cdr3_nt: TGTGCCAGCAGCCTAAGCTTCTCCAGGGACAATGAGCAGTTCTTC; cdr3_aa: CASSLSFSRDNEQFF
d_call: -; j_call: TRBJ2-7; v_call: TRBV27; clone_size: few; cdr3_nt: TGTGCCAGCAGCCCATCGATCCGGGGTGATATGTACTTC; cdr3_aa: CASSPSIRGDMYF
d_call: -; j_call: TRBJ2-5; v_call: TRBV11-2; clone_size: -; cdr3_nt: TGTGCCAGCAGCCCTTTCCAGTGGCGCTTCGGGGAGACCCAGTACTTC; cdr3_aa: CASSPFQWRFGETQYF
d_call: TRBD1; j_call: TRBJ2-7; v_call: TRBV20-1; clone_size: few; cdr3_nt: TGCAGTGCTAGAGATCAGGACAGGGGATCCTACGAGCAGTACTTC; cdr3_aa: CSARDQDRGSYEQYF
d_call: TRBD1; j_call: TRBJ2-3; v_call: TRBV2; clone_size: many; cdr3_nt: TGTGCCAGCAGTGAACGAAGCGGACAGGGCACAGATACGCAGTATTTT; cdr3_aa: CASSERSGQGTDTQYF